Shown below are 27 T cell receptor beta chains from a single sample sequenced in a study of cytomegalovirus exposure and HLA in healthy donors. Primers for the PCR totalled 60 Vbeta and 13 Jbeta. This table comes from immunoSEQ multiplex PCR, and its TCRdb copy is limited to in-frame clones, with some not included. The table records more than 85,000 clones, around 74% of them present only once. Material for sequencing was PBMCs. The origin of the receptors is a young man in good health and CMV-seropositive.

This chain links TRBV7-8 with TRBJ2-7; perhaps TRBD1 as D (7 bases). This CDR3 comprises 15 residues. V lost 3 bases to trimming and J lost 0 bases, with 12 bases between them. Germline V gene lookup returns CDR1 SGHVS and CDR2 FQNEAQ. The CDR3 DNA follows: TGTGCCAGCAGCTTCTTCAGGGGGGACTCCTACGAGCAGTACTTC. Translated, it gives CASSFFRGDSYEQYF.

For this clone: Other DNA sequences in this sample translate to the same CDR3. The chain has TRBV30 and TRBJ1-1; 7 nucleotides match TRBD1. This CDR3 has 13 amino acids. Trimming at V came to 0 bases and at J to 3 bases, leaving 1 base not matched to a gene. Germline lookup yields CDR1 GTSNPN and CDR2 SVGIG (reference sequence). CDR3 in DNA: TGTGCCTGGAGTGTAACAGGGGACACTGAAGCTTTCTTT. Translated, it gives CAWSVTGDTEAFF.

This chain joins TRBV7-2 and TRBJ2-2, with 7 bases aligning to TRBD1. V trimming: 5 bases; J trimming: 4 bases; junction bases outside the gene matches: 7. The CDR3 spans 15 residues. The germline V gene has CDR1 SGHTA and CDR2 FQGNSA. The CDR3 loop is CASSTGQVGTGELFF. The CDR3, as DNA: TGTGCCAGCAGCACCGGACAGGTGGGCACCGGGGAGCTGTTTTTT. Full variable domain (remainder filled in from reference TRBV7-2 and TRBJ2-2): GAGVSQSPSNKVTEKGKDVELRCDPISGHTALYWYRQSLGQGLEFLIYFQGNSAPDKSGLPSDRFSAERTGGSVSTLTIQRTQQEDSAVYLCASSTGQVGTGELFFGEGSRLTVL.

V gene TRBV6-5 combines with J gene TRBJ1-6; no definite D call. There are 16 residues in the CDR3. The germline CDR1 and CDR2 sequences are MNHEY and SVGAGI. Trimming took off 0 bases at V and 2 bases at J, with 8 bases between the two ends. The CDR3 nucleotides read TGTGCCAGCAGTTACTCGAGGGCCACCTATAATTCACCCCTCCACTTT. Amino acid sequence: CASSYSRATYNSPLHF.

The V and J genes are TRBV25-1 and TRBJ2-7, with D perhaps matching TRBD2 (6 bases). The CDR3 sequence is 14 residues long. The V gene lost 7 bases and the J gene lost 2 bases, with 15 bases spanning the gap. Germline lookup yields CDR1 MGHDK and CDR2 SYGVNS. The CDR3 spells CASNTGGLAYEQYF. DNA of the CDR3: TGTGCCAGCAATACCGGGGGTCTGGCCTACGAGCAGTACTTC.

V gene TRBV4-3 combines with J gene TRBJ1-3; 7 bases fit TRBD1. The germline gives CDR1 LGHNA, CDR2 YSLEER. CDR3 length: 16 residues. V lost 0 bases to trimming and J lost 3 bases; unmatched junction nucleotides: 5. CDR3 sequence (DNA): TGCGCCAGCAGCCAAGAGGAGGGGGCGGGTGGAAACACCATATATTTT. As protein: CASSQEEGAGGNTIYF.

V gene TRBV9 combines with J gene TRBJ2-2, with D perhaps TRBD2 (7 bases). V dropped 0 bases and J dropped 7 bases, with 13 bases sitting between them. Germline V gene data show CDR1 as SGDLS and CDR2 as YYNGEE. CDR3 size: 15 residues. The CDR3 bases are TGTGCCAGCAGCGTAGGGGGAGGGGGAGTCGGGGAGCTGTTTTTT. Translated, it gives CASSVGGGGVGELFF.

The chain is built from TRBV29-1 and TRBJ1-3; 8 bases map to TRBD1. The germline CDR1 and CDR2 sequences are SQVTM and ANQGSEA. V trimming: 5 bases; J trimming: 2 bases; junction bases outside the gene matches: 11. This CDR3 has 16 amino acids. CDR3 sequence (DNA): TGCAGCGTTTCTATCCAGGGACAGGTGACTGGAAACACCATATATTTT. This gives the protein CSVSIQGQVTGNTIYF.

The genes are TRBV27 and TRBJ2-7; a possible D gene is TRBD2 (7 bases). In germline, CDR1 is MNHEY, CDR2 SMNVEV (reference sequence). V was trimmed by 1 base and J by 3 bases, leaving 13 bases between them. CDR3 length equals 15 residues. DNA of the CDR3: TGTGCCAGCAGTTTATACGGGGGGCGAAGCTACGAGCAGTACTTC. It yields the protein CASSLYGGRSYEQYF.

This clone was picked up a small number of times. The genes are TRBV14 and TRBJ1-4; tentative D call: TRBD1 (6 bases). V dropped 5 bases and J dropped 7 bases, with 11 bases sitting between them. In germline, CDR1 is SGHDN, CDR2 FVKESK. This CDR3 spans 13 amino acids. This CDR3 is CASSSGQIEKLFF. The CDR3 DNA sequence: TGTGCCAGCAGCTCCGGACAGATTGAAAAACTGTTTTTT.

V usage is TRBV2 and J usage is TRBJ2-1; TRBD1 might be the D (6 bases). V was pared by 4 bases and J by 1 base, with 11 bases between. The germline V gene encodes CDR1 SNHLY and CDR2 FYNNEI. CDR3 size: 15 residues. The CDR3 sequence is CASSGPGDSYNEQFF. In DNA, the CDR3 is TGTGCCAGCAGTGGGCCAGGGGATTCCTACAATGAGCAGTTCTTC.

The gene calls are TRBV2 and TRBJ1-1, with TRBD1 matching 10 bases. V shed 6 bases, J shed 2 bases, and the junction held 12 bases outside the gene matches. Germline CDR1 reads SNHLY; CDR2 reads FYNNEI. This CDR3 spans 17 amino acids. The CDR3, as DNA: TGTGCCAGCAGCATCGCCGGGACAGGGGAGGTAAACACTGAAGCTTTCTTT. Protein product: CASSIAGTGEVNTEAFF.

The chain employs TRBV27 and TRBJ2-1; a possible D gene is TRBD2 (5 bases). CDR3 length: 19 residues. Germline CDR1 reads MNHEY; CDR2 reads SMNVEV (reference sequence). Trimming shortened V by 5 bases and J by 0 bases, and 23 bases separated the two germline ends. CDR3 region: CASSLLVPATGVSYNEQFF. DNA of the CDR3: TGTGCCAGCAGTCTTCTGGTCCCTGCCACCGGGGTCTCCTACAATGAGCAGTTCTTC.

The rearrangement joins TRBV11-2 to TRBJ2-1; 12 nucleotides agree with TRBD2. Unmatched junction bases numbered 8, after V lost 1 base and J lost 10 bases. The CDR3 runs 16 residues. Germline lookup yields CDR1 SGHAT and CDR2 FQNNGV. CDR3 DNA: TGTGCCAGCAGCTTAGGAACTAGCGGGGGGTTTGAGGAGCAGTTCTTC. Encoded protein: CASSLGTSGGFEEQFF.

The gene calls are TRBV7-9 and TRBJ2-2; D might be TRBD2 (5 bases). This CDR3 has 15 amino acids. Trimming removed 2 bases at V and 2 bases at J, with 9 bases between. Germline CDR1 SEHNR, CDR2 FQNEAQ (reference sequence). Here the CDR3 DNA reads TGTGCCAGCAGCTTAAACGGGATCAACACCGGGGAGCTGTTTTTT. It encodes CASSLNGINTGELFF.

V gene TRBV23-1 combines with J gene TRBJ2-1, with 10 nucleotides matching TRBD2. TRBV23-1 is labeled an ORF, and its function is uncertain. V lost 4 bases to trimming and J lost 6 bases; unmatched junction nucleotides: 9. The CDR3 contains 16 residues. The CDR3 coding sequence is TGCGCCAGCAGTCGAGCTACTAGCGGGGATACCAATGAGCAGTTCTTC. Translation: CASSRATSGDTNEQFF.

V gene TRBV18 combines with J gene TRBJ2-3; the D gene is possibly TRBD2 (6 bases). CDR1 is KGHSH and CDR2 is LQKENI in the germline V gene. The CDR3 covers 15 residues. V lost 4 bases and J lost 2, with 13 bases in between. The CDR3 sequence: CASSQDYLSTDTQYF. The CDR3 DNA sequence: TGTGCCAGCTCACAGGACTATCTATCCACAGATACGCAGTATTTT.

This clone is medium-sized in the sample. The genes are TRBV5-1 and TRBJ1-1; TRBD1 agrees at 8 bases. J gave up 2 bases and V 4 bases, and 4 bases lay outside the gene matches. Germline loops: CDR1 SGHRS, CDR2 YFSETQ. The CDR3 extends over 14 amino acids. The CDR3 loop is CASSIGQGNTEAFF. As DNA, the CDR3 is TGCGCCAGCAGCATAGGACAGGGAAACACTGAAGCTTTCTTT.

This chain uses TRBV5-1 with TRBJ1-1; TRBD1 is a possible D gene (6 bases). The germline V gene has CDR1 SGHRS and CDR2 YFSETQ. Trimming cost V 4 bases and J 2 bases, with 18 bases left between them. The CDR3 is made up of 16 amino acids. CDR3: CASSINAGTPNTEAFF. The CDR3 DNA sequence: TGCGCCAGCAGCATAAATGCCGGGACACCCAACACTGAAGCTTTCTTT.

The chain joins TRBV5-1 to TRBJ1-2, with 9 bases fitting TRBD1. The CDR3 totals 15 residues. Germline trimming cut 4 bases from V and 4 bases from J; bases unmatched to any gene: 8. Germline CDR1 and CDR2: SGHRS and YFSETQ. The CDR3 loop reads CASSPQGAESYGYTF. As DNA, the CDR3 is TGCGCCAGCAGCCCACAGGGGGCTGAGAGCTATGGCTACACCTTC.

The chain combines TRBV5-1 with TRBJ2-2; D might be TRBD1 (7 bases). Looked up from germline, CDR1 is SGHRS and CDR2 is YFSETQ. Deletions cut 2 bases from V and 5 bases from J, with 10 bases between. CDR3 length: 14 amino acids. The CDR3 sequence: CASSFQGGTGELFF. The CDR3 DNA sequence: TGCGCCAGCAGCTTCCAGGGGGGAACCGGGGAGCTGTTTTTT. The variable domain in full, completed from reference TRBV5-1 and TRBJ2-2, reads KAGVTQTPRYLIKTRGQQVTLSCSPISGHRSVSWYQQTPGQGLQFLFEYFSETQRNKGNFPGRFSGRQFSNSRSEMNVSTLELGDSALYLCASSFQGGTGELFFGEGSRLTVL.

This chain links TRBV5-8 with TRBJ2-5, with D possibly TRBD1 on 5 matching bases. The J call could be wrong; TRBJ2-7 is a better fit for the DNA end. The CDR3 spans 13 residues. Germline lookup yields CDR1 SGHTS and CDR2 YDEGEE. The chain's CDR3 is CASSFDRNYEQYF. CDR3 sequence (DNA): TGTGCCAGCAGCTTCGACAGAAACTACGAGCAGTACTTC.

The gene calls are TRBV4-3 and TRBJ1-2, with D uncertain. The CDR3 is 15 residues long. Germline CDR1 reads LGHNA; CDR2 reads YSLEER. The germline V and J ends were trimmed by 3 bases and 4 bases, with 15 bases remaining between them. The CDR3 nucleotides are TGCGCCAGCAGCCAGCCAACTGGCGGCGGCTATGGCTACACCTTC. This gives the protein CASSQPTGGGYGYTF.

This CDR3 is CASRGRGTGNEKLFF. CDR3 bases: TGTGCCAGCAGGGGACGGGGGACAGGGAATGAAAAACTGTTTTTT. The rearrangement links TRBV6-1 to TRBJ1-4, with 9 bases matching TRBD1. After removal of 6 bases from V and 5 bases from J, the junction contained 7 bases not matched to a gene. Germline V gives CDR1 MNHNS, CDR2 SASEGT. This CDR3 is built from 15 residues.

This clone was observed a single time. The CDR3 loop reads CASGLRGDRNEQYF. In DNA form, the CDR3 reads TGTGCTAGTGGTTTGCGGGGGGATAGAAACGAGCAGTACTTC. This chain connects TRBV12-5 to TRBJ2-7, with 7 bases matching TRBD2. Unmatched junction bases numbered 6, after V lost 2 bases and J lost 5 bases. This CDR3 has 14 amino acids. Germline V gene data show CDR1 as LGHNT and CDR2 as FRNRAP. The full variable domain, its missing parts supplied by reference TRBV12-5 and TRBJ2-7, is DARVTQTPRHKVTEMGQEVTMRCQPILGHNTVFWYRQTMMQGLELLAYFRNRAPLDDSGMPKDRFSAEMPDATLATLKIQPSEPRDSAVYFCASGLRGDRNEQYFGPGTRLTVT.

The chain links TRBV6-5 to TRBJ2-7; tentative D call: TRBD2 (5 bases). The ends were cut back, 6 bases at V and 3 bases at J, with 9 bases in the middle. CDR3 length: 12 amino acids. CDR1 and CDR2 from the germline V gene are MNHEY and SVGAGI. The CDR3 protein is CASSPGNYEQYF. The CDR3 DNA is TGTGCCAGCAGCCCCGGGAACTACGAGCAGTACTTC.

V and J are TRBV5-5 and TRBJ2-7, with 9 bases lining up with TRBD1. Germline V CDR1 and CDR2: SGHKS, YYEKEE (reference sequence). There are 14 residues in the CDR3. Losses at the gene ends were 4 bases for V and 3 bases for J; bases not matched to a gene: 5. The CDR3 spells CASSPRDRDYEQYF. The DNA for the CDR3 is TGTGCCAGCAGCCCCCGGGACAGGGACTACGAGCAGTACTTC. Full variable domain (outside the CDR3, taken from reference TRBV5-5 and TRBJ2-7): DAGVTQSPTHLIKTRGQQVTLRCSPISGHKSVSWYQQVLGQGPQFIFQYYEKEERGRGNFPDRFSARQFPNYSSELNVNALLLGDSALYLCASSPRDRDYEQYFGPGTRLTVT.